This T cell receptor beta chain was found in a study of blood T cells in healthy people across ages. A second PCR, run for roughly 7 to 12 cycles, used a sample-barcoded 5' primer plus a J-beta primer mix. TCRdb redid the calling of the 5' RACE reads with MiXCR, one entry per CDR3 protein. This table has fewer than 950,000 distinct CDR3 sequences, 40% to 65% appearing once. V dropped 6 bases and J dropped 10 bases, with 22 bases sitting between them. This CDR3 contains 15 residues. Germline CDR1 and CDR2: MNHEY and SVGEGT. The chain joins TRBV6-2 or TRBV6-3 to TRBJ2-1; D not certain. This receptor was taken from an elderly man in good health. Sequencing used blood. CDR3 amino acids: CASSLRGIVLGEQFF. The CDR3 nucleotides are TGTGCCAGCAGCCTTAGAGGCATAGTCCTCGGGGAGCAGTTCTTC.